The 30 T cell receptor beta chains below were found in one sample sequenced in a study of blood T cell repertoires in COVID-19. Assay used: immunoSEQ multiplex PCR; TCRdb lists only in-frame clones, some missing. This table holds roughly 43,000 clones, more than 70% found once. What was sequenced was peripheral blood. These TCRs come from a woman in her 70s with acute or convalescent COVID-19.

This chain connects TRBV27 to TRBJ1-5; no clear D gene. The CDR3 runs to 15 residues. The germline V and J ends were trimmed by 6 bases and 0 bases, with 12 bases remaining between them. CDR1 is MNHEY, CDR2 SMNVEV, per germline (reference sequence). CDR3 sequence reads: CASRGAYPSNQPQHF. CDR3 DNA sequence: TGTGCCAGCAGGGGAGCTTACCCTAGCAATCAGCCCCAGCATTTT.

The chain uses TRBV19 and TRBJ2-5; 9 bases match TRBD2. This CDR3 region has 15 residues. Germline V gene data show CDR1 as LNHDA and CDR2 as SQIVND (reference sequence). With V trimmed by 1 base and J by 7 bases, 7 bases remained unmatched. This CDR3 is CASSIGGGRAVTQYF. CDR3 bases: TGTGCCAGTAGTATAGGTGGCGGGAGGGCCGTGACCCAGTACTTC.

The V and J genes are TRBV3-1 (or the pseudogene TRBV3-2) and TRBJ2-2; 7 bases are shared with TRBD1. Germline lookup yields CDR1 LGHDT and CDR2 YNNKEL (reference sequence). Germline trimming cut 8 bases from V and 3 bases from J; bases unmatched to any gene: 15. The CDR3 length is 17 residues. For the CDR3, the DNA is TGTGCCAGCCCCCGGGACAGCCCCATCCGGGACACCGGGGAGCTGTTTTTT. This encodes CASPRDSPIRDTGELFF.

This chain links TRBV29-1 with TRBJ2-2; 7 bases are a match to TRBD1. The V segment lost 4 bases and the J segment 0 bases; nucleotides outside the gene matches: 2. CDR3 length equals 14 residues. Germline V gene data show CDR1 as SQVTM and CDR2 as ANQGSEA. The CDR3 here is CSVVTGANTGELFF. The CDR3 coding sequence is TGCAGCGTTGTAACAGGGGCGAACACCGGGGAGCTGTTTTTT.

J is TRBJ2-5 and V is TRBV5-1; 8 positions agree with TRBD1. V shed 8 bases and J 1 base; nucleotides not matched to a gene: 7. Looked up from germline, CDR1 is SGHRS and CDR2 is YFSETQ. The CDR3 consists of 14 residues. The CDR3 here is CASRTGLGQETQYF. The CDR3, as DNA: TGCGCCAGTAGGACAGGGTTGGGCCAAGAGACCCAGTACTTC.

The chain is built from TRBV6-5 and TRBJ2-1, with D possibly TRBD2 on 5 matching bases. Germline V gene sequence: CDR1 MNHEY, CDR2 SVGAGI. V was cut by 8 bases and J by 6 bases, with 17 bases left in between. There are 14 residues in the CDR3. For the CDR3, the DNA is TGTGCCAGCCTTAGGACGTCAGGAGGCAATGAGCAGTTCTTC. Encoded protein: CASLRTSGGNEQFF.

The chain recombines TRBV27 with TRBJ2-7; 8 bases align to TRBD2. The CDR3 has 19 residues. V shed 3 bases and J 2 bases; nucleotides not matched to a gene: 18. Germline-derived CDR1 and CDR2 are MNHEY and SMNVEV (reference sequence). In nucleotides, the CDR3 is TGTGCCAGCAGTTTTCGGGGGGGGAAGGTTAGCGGCCAGACCTACGAGCAGTACTTC. Protein product: CASSFRGGKVSGQTYEQYF.

CDR3 region: CASSTSRGRSPLHF. The CDR3 DNA reads TGTGCCAGCAGTACGAGCAGGGGAAGGTCACCCCTCCACTTT. The chain carries TRBV28 and TRBJ1-6, with D tentatively TRBD1 (6 bases). Trimming left V 5 bases short and J 10 bases short, with 15 bases between. The CDR3 runs to 14 residues. Germline assignment: CDR1 MDHEN and CDR2 SYDVKM. The variable domain in full, completed from reference TRBV28 and TRBJ1-6, reads DVKVTQSSRYLVKRTGEKVFLECVQDMDHENMFWYRQDPGLGLRLIYFSYDVKMKEKGDIPEGYSVSREKKERFSLILESASTNQTSMYLCASSTSRGRSPLHFGNGTRLTVT.

In DNA, the CDR3 is TGTGCCTGGAGTGGCGGGCGGAAAGAGACCCAGTACTTC. The encoded protein is CAWSGGRKETQYF. The V call is TRBV30, the J call TRBJ2-5, with a possible D match to TRBD2 (5 bases). This CDR3 has 13 residues. V was trimmed by 1 base and J by 3 bases, leaving 9 bases between them. Germline V gene data show CDR1 as GTSNPN and CDR2 as SVGIG (reference sequence).

The CDR3 bases are TGCAGCGTTGCAGCGAGCACAGATACGCAGTATTTT. This codes for CSVAASTDTQYF. V usage is TRBV29-1 and J usage is TRBJ2-3; D unclear. CDR1 SQVTM and CDR2 ANQGSEA come from the germline V gene. CDR3 length: 12 residues. V was trimmed by 4 bases and J by 0 bases, leaving 5 bases between them.

The chain carries TRBV7-8 and TRBJ1-2, with D possibly being TRBD1 (6 bases). Germline V gives CDR1 SGHVS, CDR2 FQNEAQ. The CDR3 has 15 residues. Trimming removed 1 base from V and 4 bases from J, with 13 bases in between. CDR3 residues: CASSLVLGASYGYTF. As DNA, the CDR3 is TGTGCCAGCAGCTTAGTACTGGGGGCTAGCTATGGCTACACCTTC.

The CDR3 sequence: CASSSRTENSNQPQHF. The CDR3, as DNA: TGTGCCAGTAGTTCGCGGACTGAAAATAGCAATCAGCCCCAGCATTTT. The chain links TRBV19 to TRBJ1-5, with D unclear. The germline gives CDR1 LNHDA, CDR2 SQIVND (reference sequence). The CDR3 covers 16 residues. V was clipped by 5 bases and J by 0 bases, with 14 bases between them.

V usage is TRBV11-2 and J usage is TRBJ2-3; 11 bases map to TRBD2. The V and J ends lost 5 bases and 6 bases, in that order; junction bases with no gene match: 10. Looked up from germline, CDR1 is SGHAT and CDR2 is FQNNGV. The length of the CDR3 is 16 residues. The CDR3 sequence is CASSLTPGLAVDTQYF. The CDR3 DNA reads as TGTGCCAGCAGCCTAACGCCGGGACTAGCGGTTGATACGCAGTATTTT.

The V and J genes are TRBV27 and TRBJ1-5; TRBD1 is a possible D gene (5 bases). In germline, CDR1 is MNHEY, CDR2 SMNVEV (reference sequence). Trimming took off 2 bases at V and 3 bases at J, with 14 bases between the two ends. This CDR3 spans 16 amino acids. CDR3 DNA: TGTGCCAGCAGTTTAATAGGCGGGACGGACAATCAGCCCCAGCATTTT. Protein product: CASSLIGGTDNQPQHF.

The chain links TRBV18 to TRBJ1-6; D is perhaps TRBD1 (5 bases). Germline lookup yields CDR1 KGHSH and CDR2 LQKENI. Trimming shortened V by 3 bases and J by 5 bases, and 14 bases separated the two germline ends. The CDR3 length is 16 residues. In DNA form, the CDR3 reads TGTGCCAGCTCACCCTCCCGGACACACGATAATTCACCCCTCCACTTT. It codes for CASSPSRTHDNSPLHF.

The rearrangement uses TRBV21-1 and TRBJ1-6. TRBV21-1 is a pseudogene locus. The CDR3 length is 19 residues. This CDR3 reads CASSKESGGIGGNNSPLHF. The CDR3 nucleotides read TGTGCCAGCAGCAAAGAGAGCGGGGGCATCGGAGGTAATAATTCACCCCTCCACTTT.

The CDR3 is CASSPDSPGDSLV. DNA for the CDR3: TGCGCCAGCAGCCCGGATTCCCCGGGGGACAGCTTGGTC. The genes are TRBV5-1 and TRBJ2-7; tentatively, D is TRBD1 (7 bases). This CDR3 is 13 amino acids long. Germline-derived CDR1 and CDR2 are SGHRS and YFSETQ.

This sequence joins TRBV7-8 and TRBJ2-1; D may be TRBD2 (6 bases). The germline V and J ends were trimmed by 3 bases and 5 bases, with 14 bases remaining between them. Germline-derived CDR1 and CDR2 are SGHVS and FQNEAQ. This CDR3 comprises 15 residues. The chain's CDR3 is CASSFGPSENNEQFF. CDR3 DNA sequence: TGTGCCAGCAGCTTTGGGCCTAGCGAAAACAATGAGCAGTTCTTC.

The rearrangement joins TRBV19 to TRBJ2-7; 12 bases are shared with TRBD2. Trimming took 10 bases from V and 4 from J; bases not matched to a gene: 8. The CDR3 is made up of 14 amino acids. Germline V gives CDR1 LNHDA, CDR2 SQIVND (reference sequence). The CDR3 DNA is TGTGCCACGGGACTAGCGGGTGAGGTGTACGAGCAGTACTTC. Translating it yields CATGLAGEVYEQYF.

The genes are TRBV7-9 and TRBJ1-1; TRBD1 matches at 8 bases. V shed 5 bases and J 9 bases; nucleotides not matched to a gene: 11. Germline CDR1 is SEHNR and CDR2 is FQNEAQ (reference sequence). The CDR3 consists of 14 residues. Here the CDR3 DNA reads TGTGCCAGCAGCCTTCTCCAGGGGGCAAATCAAGCTTTCTTT. It encodes CASSLLQGANQAFF.

The chain links TRBV7-9 to TRBJ2-7; TRBD2 matches at 9 bases. Unmatched junction bases numbered 7, after V lost 5 bases and J lost 2 bases. CDR1 and CDR2 (germline): SEHNR, FQNEAQ (reference sequence). The CDR3 runs 15 residues. The CDR3 nucleotides read TGTGCCAGCAGCAAGACTAGCGGTAGCACCTACGAGCAGTACTTC. Protein sequence: CASSKTSGSTYEQYF.

The chain recombines TRBV25-1 with TRBJ1-2, with 10 bases lining up with TRBD1. This CDR3 is 17 amino acids long. V trimming: 8 bases; J trimming: 0 bases; junction bases outside the gene matches: 12. Per the germline V gene, CDR1 is MGHDK and CDR2 is SYGVNS. The CDR3 loop is CASRSGTGAGANYGYTF. For the CDR3, the DNA is TGTGCCAGCCGCTCCGGGACAGGGGCCGGTGCTAACTATGGCTACACCTTC.

The chain combines TRBV11-3 with TRBJ2-1; D is undetermined. Trimming took 5 bases from V and 5 from J, leaving 7 bases between them. CDR1 SGHNT and CDR2 YENEEA come from the germline V gene. The CDR3 extends over 12 amino acids. The CDR3 loop reads CASSPADNEQFF. CDR3 DNA: TGTGCCAGCAGCCCGGCGGACAATGAGCAGTTCTTC.

The chain joins TRBV19 to TRBJ2-1; the D gene is possibly TRBD1 (6 bases). The V gene lost 5 bases and the J gene lost 6 bases, with 14 bases spanning the gap. There are 14 residues in the CDR3. The germline CDR1 and CDR2 sequences are LNHDA and SQIVND (reference sequence). CDR3 loop: CASSLGQSFNEQFF. The CDR3 nucleotides read TGTGCCAGTAGTTTAGGACAGAGTTTCAATGAGCAGTTCTTC.

The V call is TRBV10-3, the J call TRBJ2-7, with TRBD2 matching 11 bases. Germline values: CDR1 ENHRY, CDR2 SYGVKD. J gave up 1 base and V 10 bases, and 3 bases lay outside the gene matches. The CDR3 runs 13 residues. CDR3 protein: CATRLAGSYEQYF. For the CDR3, the DNA is TGTGCCACCCGACTAGCGGGATCCTACGAGCAGTACTTC.

The chain couples TRBV14 to TRBJ1-1; unclear D gene. The CDR3 is 14 amino acids. CDR1 is SGHDN and CDR2 is FVKESK in the germline V gene. Between the trimmed V and J ends, which lost 3 bases and 0 bases, there was a span of 8 bases. CDR3 DNA sequence: TGTGCCAGCAGCCAGCCCGGGATGAACACTGAAGCTTTCTTT. It translates to CASSQPGMNTEAFF.

Concerning this clone: A read error may produce the germline difference seen at one junction end. V usage is TRBV7-3 and J usage is TRBJ1-1; 8 positions agree with TRBD1. Germline values: CDR1 SGHTA, CDR2 FQGTGA. This CDR3 is built from 14 residues. This chain's CDR3 is CASSVTGGETEAFF. In DNA, the CDR3 is TGTGCCAGCAGCGTAACAGGGGGGGAGACTGAAGCTTTCTTT. Drawing the rest from reference TRBV7-3 and TRBJ1-1, the complete variable domain is GAGVSQTPSNKVTEKGKYVELRCDPISGHTALYWYRQSLGQGPEFLIYFQGTGAADDSGLPNDRFFAVRPEGSVSTLKIQRTERGDSAVYLCASSVTGGETEAFFGQGTRLTVV.

This clone appeared a single time. The chain combines TRBV27 with TRBJ2-1; 8 nucleotides align to TRBD2. The J segment lost 6 bases and the V segment lost 4 bases, leaving 5 bases of the junction unmatched. Germline CDR1 is MNHEY and CDR2 is SMNVEV (reference sequence). This CDR3 spans 14 amino acids. The CDR3, as DNA: TGTGCCAGCAGTTCGGGACTAGGGGGCAATGAGCAGTTCTTC. It translates to CASSSGLGGNEQFF.

The rearrangement joins TRBV6-5 to TRBJ2-5, with TRBD2 as a possible D gene (6 bases). The CDR3 runs 13 residues. The V end lost 2 bases, the J end lost 5 bases, and 9 bases lay between the germline ends. Germline values: CDR1 MNHEY, CDR2 SVGAGI. The DNA of the CDR3 is TGTGCCAGCAGTTACCTCGGAGGGGAGACCCAGTACTTC. Translation: CASSYLGGETQYF.

V and J are TRBV14 and TRBJ2-3; 7 positions agree with TRBD1. Germline V gives CDR1 SGHDN, CDR2 FVKESK. Germline trimming cut 5 bases from V and 0 bases from J; bases unmatched to any gene: 5. The CDR3 is 15 amino acids. DNA for the CDR3: TGTGCCAGCAGCTATCGGACAGGTAGCACAGATACGCAGTATTTT. Protein sequence: CASSYRTGSTDTQYF.